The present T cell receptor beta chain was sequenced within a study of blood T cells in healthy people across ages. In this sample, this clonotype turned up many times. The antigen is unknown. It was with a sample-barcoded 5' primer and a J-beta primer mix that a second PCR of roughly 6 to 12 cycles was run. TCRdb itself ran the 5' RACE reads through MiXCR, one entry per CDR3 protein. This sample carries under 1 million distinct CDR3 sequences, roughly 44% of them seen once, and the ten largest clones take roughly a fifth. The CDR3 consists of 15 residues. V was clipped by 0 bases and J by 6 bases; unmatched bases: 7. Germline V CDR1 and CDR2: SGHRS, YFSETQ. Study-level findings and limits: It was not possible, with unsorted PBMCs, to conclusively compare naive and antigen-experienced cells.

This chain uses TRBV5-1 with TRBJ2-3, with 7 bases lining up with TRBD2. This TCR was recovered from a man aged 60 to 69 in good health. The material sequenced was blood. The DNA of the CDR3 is TGCGCCAGCAGCTTGGAAACAACTAGCGCGGATACGCAGTATTTT. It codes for CASSLETTSADTQYF.